This T cell receptor beta chain derives from a study of blood T cell repertoires in COVID-19. Overall study context: Specimens from acute and convalescent COVID-19 originated in the United States, Italy and Spain.

The V segment lost 1 base and the J segment 8 bases; nucleotides outside the gene matches: 1. The CDR3 runs to 13 residues. Germline V lookup: CDR1 SGHRS, CDR2 YFSETQ. Original processing notes: It was from reference gene primer amplification that nucleated cell counts were estimated. TCRdb keeps only in-frame clones here, not all; method: immunoSEQ multiplex PCR. V and J calls and clone size follow that table, whereas D and trimming were derived from the DNA. Among approximately 170,000 clones listed, roughly 84% were seen once. The rearrangement uses TRBV5-1 and TRBJ1-4; 8 bases are a match to TRBD1. The sequence was collected from a woman older than 75 with active or convalescent COVID-19. The material sequenced was peripheral blood. The CDR3 region has the DNA TGCGCCAGCAGCTTGACAGGGGGGGAAAAACTGTTTTTT. Translating it yields CASSLTGGEKLFF.